This T cell receptor (beta chain) originates from a study of blood T cell repertoires in COVID-19. Overall study: COVID-19 samples from acute and convalescent phases originated in the United States, Italy and Spain.

The germline gives CDR1 LGHNA, CDR2 YSLEER. Trimming stripped 4 bases from V and 7 bases from J, with 16 bases between. The CDR3 is made up of 14 amino acids. Original analysis: Counts of nucleated cells, estimated from reference gene primer amplification, were obtained. Clones were sequenced by immunoSEQ multiplex PCR, and TCRdb holds only the in-frame ones, with some missing. The V and J calls and clone size were taken over from that table, and D and trimming were inferred from the DNA. The data contain more than 300,000 clones, 88% of them singletons. The Seattle patients joined while their infection was active and were tracked longitudinally afterward.

The sequencing sample was made of peripheral blood. The rearrangement uses TRBV4-3 and TRBJ2-5, with D possibly being TRBD1 (7 bases). The clonotype was recovered from a woman under 40 with COVID-19, enrolled during active disease. The CDR3 nucleotides read TGCGCCAGCAGCCCGACGACAGGGACTGCGACCCAGTACTTC. Translated, it gives CASSPTTGTATQYF.